This T cell receptor (beta chain) comes out of a study of somatic mutations in cytotoxic T cells in rheumatoid arthritis. Study information: Collection of patient blood (approximately 30 ml EDTA) took place right after diagnosis, before any treatment. Flow sorting at nearly 100% purity was applied to some V beta antibody-stained T-cell populations, which included V beta1+ cells sequenced for TCRB. Overall study findings and caveats: Some patients, about an eighth of the roughly 65, had a largest CD8+ clone that exceeded 20% of CD8+ cells. Compared with age-matched healthy controls, rheumatoid arthritis patients did not differ significantly in CD8+ T-cell clonality.

The data were produced by immunoSEQ multiplex PCR, yet TCRdb's version contains in-frame clones alone and is incomplete. Here the sample spans 15,000 to 20,000 clones, over 60% being singletons. This clone has more than one count but fewer than ten. What it binds is unknown. Trimming removed 0 bases from V and 0 bases from J; junction bases left unmatched: 5. CDR3 length: 16 amino acids. Germline V gene data show CDR1 as SGHVS and CDR2 as FQNEAQ. This rearrangement joins TRBV7-8 to TRBJ2-7, with 7 bases lining up with TRBD1. The sequenced material came from CD8+ T cells sorted from blood. The sequence was obtained from an adult with rheumatoid arthritis. The CDR3 DNA reads as TGTGCCAGCAGCTTAGCGGGACAGTCTTCCTCCTACGAGCAGTACTTC. It translates to CASSLAGQSSSYEQYF. The full variable domain, completed using reference TRBV7-8 and TRBJ2-7, is GAGVSQSPRYKVAKRGQDVALRCDPISGHVSLFWYQQALGQGPEFLTYFQNEAQLDKSGLPSDRFFAERPEGSVSTLKIQRTQQEDSAVYLCASSLAGQSSSYEQYFGPGTRLTVT.